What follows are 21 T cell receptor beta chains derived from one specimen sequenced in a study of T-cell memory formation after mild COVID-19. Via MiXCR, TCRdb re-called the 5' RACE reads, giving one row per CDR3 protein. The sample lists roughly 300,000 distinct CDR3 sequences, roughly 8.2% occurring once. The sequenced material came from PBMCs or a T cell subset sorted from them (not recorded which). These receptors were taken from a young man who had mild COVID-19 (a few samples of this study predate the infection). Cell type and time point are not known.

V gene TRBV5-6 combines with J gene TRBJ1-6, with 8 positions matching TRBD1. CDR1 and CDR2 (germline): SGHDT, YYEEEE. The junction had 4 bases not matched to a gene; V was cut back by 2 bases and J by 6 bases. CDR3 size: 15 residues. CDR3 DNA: TGTGCCAGCAGCTTTCAGGGGGCGTCTAATTCACCCCTCCACTTT. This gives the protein CASSFQGASNSPLHF. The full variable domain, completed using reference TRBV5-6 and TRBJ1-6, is DAGVTQSPTHLIKTRGQQVTLRCSPKSGHDTVSWYQQALGQGPQFIFQYYEEEERQRGNFPDRFSGHQFPNYSSELNVNALLLGDSALYLCASSFQGASNSPLHFGNGTRLTVT.

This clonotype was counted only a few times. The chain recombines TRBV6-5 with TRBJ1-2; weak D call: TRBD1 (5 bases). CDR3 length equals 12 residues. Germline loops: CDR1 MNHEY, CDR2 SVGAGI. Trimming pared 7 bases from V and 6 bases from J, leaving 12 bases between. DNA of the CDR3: TGTGCCAGCAAAACAGGACATGATGGCTACACCTTC. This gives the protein CASKTGHDGYTF.

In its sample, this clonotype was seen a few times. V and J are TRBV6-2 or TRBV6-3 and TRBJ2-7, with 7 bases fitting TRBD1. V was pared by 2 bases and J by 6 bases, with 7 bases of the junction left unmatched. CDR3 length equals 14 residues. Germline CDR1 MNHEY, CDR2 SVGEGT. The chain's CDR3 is CASSYRSTGSEQYV. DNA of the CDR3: TGTGCCAGCAGTTACCGATCGACAGGGTCCGAGCAGTACGTC.

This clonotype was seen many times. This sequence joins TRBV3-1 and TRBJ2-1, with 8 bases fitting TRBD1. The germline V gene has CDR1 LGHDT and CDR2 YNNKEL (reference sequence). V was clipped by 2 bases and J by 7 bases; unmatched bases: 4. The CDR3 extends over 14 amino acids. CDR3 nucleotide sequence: TGTGCCAGCAGCCAAACAGGGGGATGGAATGAGCAGTTCTTC. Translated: CASSQTGGWNEQFF.

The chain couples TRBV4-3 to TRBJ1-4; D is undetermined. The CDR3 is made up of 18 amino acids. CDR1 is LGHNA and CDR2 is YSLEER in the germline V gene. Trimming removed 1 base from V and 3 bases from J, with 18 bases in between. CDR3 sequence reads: CASSQGAGAWAANEKLFF. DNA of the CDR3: TGCGCCAGCAGCCAAGGCGCCGGAGCCTGGGCGGCTAATGAAAAACTGTTTTTT.

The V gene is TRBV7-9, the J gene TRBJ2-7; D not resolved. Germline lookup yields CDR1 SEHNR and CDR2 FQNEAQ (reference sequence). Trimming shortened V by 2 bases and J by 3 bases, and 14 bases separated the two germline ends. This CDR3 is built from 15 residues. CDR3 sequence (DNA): TGTGCCAGCAGCTTATCGGCAGGCTATCACTACGAGCAGTACGTC. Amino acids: CASSLSAGYHYEQYV.

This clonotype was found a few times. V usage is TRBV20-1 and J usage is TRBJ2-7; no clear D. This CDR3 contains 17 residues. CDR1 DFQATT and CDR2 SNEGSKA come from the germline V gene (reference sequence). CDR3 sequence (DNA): TGCAGCATCCATAAGATAATCTACAGAGGTGGCTCCTACGAGCAGTACGTC. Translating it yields CSIHKIIYRGGSYEQYV.

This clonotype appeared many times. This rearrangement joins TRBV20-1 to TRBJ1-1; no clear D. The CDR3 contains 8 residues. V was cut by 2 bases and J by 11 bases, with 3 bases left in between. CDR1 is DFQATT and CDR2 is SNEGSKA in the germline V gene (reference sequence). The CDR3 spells CSARNAFF. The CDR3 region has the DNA TGCAGTGCTAGAAATGCTTTCTTT.

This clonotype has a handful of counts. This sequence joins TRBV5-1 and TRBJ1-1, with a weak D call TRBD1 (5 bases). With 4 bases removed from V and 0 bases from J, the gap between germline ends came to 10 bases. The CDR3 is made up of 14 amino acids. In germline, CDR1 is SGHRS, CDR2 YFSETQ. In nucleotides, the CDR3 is TGCGCCAGCAGCGGCGGGGACTTGAACACTGAAGCTTTCTTT. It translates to CASSGGDLNTEAFF.

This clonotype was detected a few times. CDR3 protein: CASSLRYRGDEQYF. In nucleotides, the CDR3 is TGTGCCAGCAGTTTACGGTACAGGGGCGACGAGCAGTACTTC. The chain joins TRBV12-3 or TRBV12-4 to TRBJ2-7; TRBD1 matches at 7 bases. The CDR3 length is 14 residues. The J segment lost 5 bases and the V segment lost 2 bases, leaving 6 bases of the junction unmatched.

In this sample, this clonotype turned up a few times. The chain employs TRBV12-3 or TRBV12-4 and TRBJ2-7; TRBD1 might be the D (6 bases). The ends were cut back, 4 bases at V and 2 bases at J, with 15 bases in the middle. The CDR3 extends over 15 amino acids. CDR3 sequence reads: CASSSSAAGAYEQYF. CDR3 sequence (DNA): TGTGCCAGCAGTTCCTCGGCGGCAGGGGCCTACGAGCAGTACTTC.

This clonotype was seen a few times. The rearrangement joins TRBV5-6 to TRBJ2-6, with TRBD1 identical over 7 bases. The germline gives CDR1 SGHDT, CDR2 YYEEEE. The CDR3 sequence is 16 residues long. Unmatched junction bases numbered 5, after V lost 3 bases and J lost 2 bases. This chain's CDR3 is CASSSQGVTGANVLTF. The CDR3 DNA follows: TGTGCCAGCAGCTCCCAGGGGGTAACTGGGGCCAACGTCCTGACTTTC. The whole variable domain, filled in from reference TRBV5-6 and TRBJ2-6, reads DAGVTQSPTHLIKTRGQQVTLRCSPKSGHDTVSWYQQALGQGPQFIFQYYEEEERQRGNFPDRFSGHQFPNYSSELNVNALLLGDSALYLCASSSQGVTGANVLTFGAGSRLTVL.

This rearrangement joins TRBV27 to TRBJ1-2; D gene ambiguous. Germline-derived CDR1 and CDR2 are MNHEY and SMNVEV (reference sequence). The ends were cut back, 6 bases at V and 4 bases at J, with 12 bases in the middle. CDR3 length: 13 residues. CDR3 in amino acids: CASSAGYAYGYTF. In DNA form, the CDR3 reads TGTGCCAGCAGCGCGGGCTATGCCTATGGCTACACCTTC.

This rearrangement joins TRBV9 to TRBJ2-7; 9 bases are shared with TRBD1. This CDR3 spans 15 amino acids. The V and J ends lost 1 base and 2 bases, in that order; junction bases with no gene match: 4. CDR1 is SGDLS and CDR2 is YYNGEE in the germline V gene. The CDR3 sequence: CASSVRGTGTYEQYF. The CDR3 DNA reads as TGTGCCAGCAGCGTAAGAGGGACAGGGACCTACGAGCAGTACTTC.

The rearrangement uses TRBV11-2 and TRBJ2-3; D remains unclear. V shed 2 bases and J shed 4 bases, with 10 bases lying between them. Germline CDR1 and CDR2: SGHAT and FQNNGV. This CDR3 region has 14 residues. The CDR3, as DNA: TGTGCCAGCAGCTTATTGGGGAAAGCAGATACGCAGTATTTT. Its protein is CASSLLGKADTQYF.

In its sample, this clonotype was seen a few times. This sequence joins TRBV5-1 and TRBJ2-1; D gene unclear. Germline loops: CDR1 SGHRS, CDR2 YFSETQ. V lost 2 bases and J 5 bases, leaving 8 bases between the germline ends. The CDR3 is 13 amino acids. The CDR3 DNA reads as TGCGCCAGCAGCTTTATGTTTAACAATGAGCAGTTCTTC. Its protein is CASSFMFNNEQFF.

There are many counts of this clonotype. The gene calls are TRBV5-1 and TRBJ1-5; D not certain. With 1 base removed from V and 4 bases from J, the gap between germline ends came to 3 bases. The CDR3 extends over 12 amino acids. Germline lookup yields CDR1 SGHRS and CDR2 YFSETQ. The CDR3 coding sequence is TGCGCCAGCAGCTTGAGAAATCAGCCCCAGCATTTT. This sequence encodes CASSLRNQPQHF.

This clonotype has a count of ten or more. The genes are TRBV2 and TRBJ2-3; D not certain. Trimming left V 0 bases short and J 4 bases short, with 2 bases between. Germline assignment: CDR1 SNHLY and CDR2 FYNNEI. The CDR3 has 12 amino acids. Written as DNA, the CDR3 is TGTGCCAGCAGTGAAGCGTCAGATACGCAGTATTTT. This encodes CASSEASDTQYF.

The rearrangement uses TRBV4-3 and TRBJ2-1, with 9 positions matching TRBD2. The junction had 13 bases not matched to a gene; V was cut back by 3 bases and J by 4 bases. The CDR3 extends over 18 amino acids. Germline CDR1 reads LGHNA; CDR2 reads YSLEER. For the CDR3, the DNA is TGCGCCAGCAGCCAGGTCTACTCCAGCGGGGGGATTTACAATGAGCAGTTCTTC. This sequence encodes CASSQVYSSGGIYNEQFF.

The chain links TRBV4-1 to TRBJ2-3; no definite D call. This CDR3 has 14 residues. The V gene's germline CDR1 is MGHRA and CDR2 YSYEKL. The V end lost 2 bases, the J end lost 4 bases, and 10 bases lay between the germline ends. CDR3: CASSQPFLADTQYF. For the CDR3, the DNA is TGCGCCAGCAGCCAACCCTTCCTAGCAGATACGCAGTATTTT.

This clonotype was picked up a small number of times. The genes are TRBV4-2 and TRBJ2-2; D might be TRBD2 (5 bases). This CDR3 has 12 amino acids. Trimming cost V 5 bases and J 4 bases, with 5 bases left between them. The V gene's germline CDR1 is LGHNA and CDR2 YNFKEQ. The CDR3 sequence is CASSGSTGELFF. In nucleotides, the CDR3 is TGTGCCAGCAGCGGGAGCACCGGGGAGCTGTTTTTT.